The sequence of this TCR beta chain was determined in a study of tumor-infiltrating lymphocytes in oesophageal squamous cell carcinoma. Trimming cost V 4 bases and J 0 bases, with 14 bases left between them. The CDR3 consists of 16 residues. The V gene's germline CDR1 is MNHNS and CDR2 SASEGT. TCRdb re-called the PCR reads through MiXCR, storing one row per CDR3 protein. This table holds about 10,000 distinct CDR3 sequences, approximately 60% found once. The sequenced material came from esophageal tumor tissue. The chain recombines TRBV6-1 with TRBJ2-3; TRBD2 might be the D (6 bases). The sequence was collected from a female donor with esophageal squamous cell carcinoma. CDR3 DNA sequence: TGTGCCAGCAGTGCTCCCCTAGCGACTAGCACAGATACGCAGTATTTT. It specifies CASSAPLATSTDTQYF.